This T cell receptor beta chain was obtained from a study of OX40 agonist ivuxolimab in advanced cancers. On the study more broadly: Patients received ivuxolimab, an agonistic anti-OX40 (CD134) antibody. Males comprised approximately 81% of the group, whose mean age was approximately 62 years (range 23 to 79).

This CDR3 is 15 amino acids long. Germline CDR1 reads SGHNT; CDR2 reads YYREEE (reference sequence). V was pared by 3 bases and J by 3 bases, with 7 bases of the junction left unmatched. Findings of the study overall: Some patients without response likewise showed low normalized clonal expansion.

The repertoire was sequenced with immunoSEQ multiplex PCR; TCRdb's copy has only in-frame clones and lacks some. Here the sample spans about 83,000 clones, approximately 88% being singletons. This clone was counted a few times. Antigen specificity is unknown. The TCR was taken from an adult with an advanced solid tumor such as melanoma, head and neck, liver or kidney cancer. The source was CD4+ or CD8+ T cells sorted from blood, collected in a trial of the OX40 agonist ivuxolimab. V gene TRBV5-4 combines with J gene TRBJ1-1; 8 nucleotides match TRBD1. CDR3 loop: CASSSKETGDTEAFF. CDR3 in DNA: TGTGCCAGCAGCTCAAAGGAGACAGGGGACACTGAAGCTTTCTTT.